This T cell receptor (beta chain) was observed in a study of T-cell memory formation after mild COVID-19. This CDR3 contains 16 residues. Germline CDR1 is SEHNR and CDR2 is FQNEAQ (reference sequence). Losses at the gene ends were 5 bases for V and 4 bases for J; bases not matched to a gene: 9. Findings and caveats of the study: Contracting CD8+ clones were enriched in EMRA, CD4+ mainly in CM and EM. Some clones that responded were present in memory (sampled pre-infection), which suggests cross-reactive memory joined.

This clonotype was detected a few times. Its cognate antigen is unknown. 5'RACE with constant-segment primers yielded barcoded, UMI-tagged TCR alpha and TCR beta cDNA libraries. From the 5' RACE reads, TCRdb called clonotypes with MiXCR, one entry per CDR3 protein. The sample lists some 250,000 distinct CDR3 sequences, around 17% occurring once. V gene TRBV7-9 combines with J gene TRBJ2-1; 9 positions agree with TRBD1. The sequence was collected from a man aged 18 to 30 who had mild COVID-19 (a few samples of this study predate the infection). Cell type and time point are not known. The sequencing input was PBMCs or a T cell subset sorted from them (not recorded which). CDR3 nucleotide sequence: TGTGCCAGCAGCCCCCGGGGACAGGGACCTTACAATGAGCAGTTCTTC. It codes for CASSPRGQGPYNEQFF.